This TCR beta chain was documented in a study of patients and donors after allogeneic stem cell transplantation. TCRdb re-derived calls from the RT-PCR reads in MiXCR, one entry per CDR3 protein. The table shows over 4,000 distinct CDR3 sequences, with roughly a quarter occurring only once. Trimming took off 4 bases at V and 0 bases at J, with 21 bases between the two ends. Germline V gives CDR1 SEHNR, CDR2 FQNEAQ (reference sequence). The CDR3 extends over 18 amino acids. The chain uses TRBV7-9 and TRBJ1-1; no firm D call. The TCR was taken from a human donor who was either an allogeneic HSCT recipient or a stem cell or donor lymphocyte infusion donor (not recorded which). It is not recorded whose cells these are; they may come from a transplant donor. Sequencing was done on a sample of blood, either unsorted or a sorted T cell fraction (not recorded which). CDR3 nucleotide sequence: TGTGCCAGCAGCTGGTCCCCTGGACCGGGAGCTTTGAACACTGAAGCTTTCTTT. Translated: CASSWSPGPGALNTEAFF. The full variable domain, in which reference TRBV7-9 and TRBJ1-1 provide the parts outside the CDR3, is DTGVSQNPRHKITKRGQNVTFRCDPISEHNRLYWYRQTLGQGPEFLTYFQNEAQLEKSRLLSDRFSAERPKGSFSTLEIQRTEQGDSAMYLCASSWSPGPGALNTEAFFGQGTRLTVV.